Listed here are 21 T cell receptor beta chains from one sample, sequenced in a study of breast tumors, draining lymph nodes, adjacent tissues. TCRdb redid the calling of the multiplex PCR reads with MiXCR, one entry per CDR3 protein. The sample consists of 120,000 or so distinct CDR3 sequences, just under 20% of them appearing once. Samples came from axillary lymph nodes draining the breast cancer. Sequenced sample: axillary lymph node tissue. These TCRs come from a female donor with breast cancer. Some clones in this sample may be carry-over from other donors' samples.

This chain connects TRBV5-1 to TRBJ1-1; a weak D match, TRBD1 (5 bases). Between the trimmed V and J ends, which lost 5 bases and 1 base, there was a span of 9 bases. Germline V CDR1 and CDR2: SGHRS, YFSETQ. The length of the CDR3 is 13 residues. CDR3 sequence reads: CASSTTGNTEAFF. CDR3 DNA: TGCGCCAGCAGTACCACAGGGAACACTGAAGCTTTCTTT.

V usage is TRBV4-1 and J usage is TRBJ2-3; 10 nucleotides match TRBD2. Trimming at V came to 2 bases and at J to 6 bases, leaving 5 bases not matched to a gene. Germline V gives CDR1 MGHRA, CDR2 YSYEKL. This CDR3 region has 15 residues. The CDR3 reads CASSQILAGLDTQYF. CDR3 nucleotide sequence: TGCGCCAGCAGCCAAATACTAGCGGGATTGGATACGCAGTATTTT.

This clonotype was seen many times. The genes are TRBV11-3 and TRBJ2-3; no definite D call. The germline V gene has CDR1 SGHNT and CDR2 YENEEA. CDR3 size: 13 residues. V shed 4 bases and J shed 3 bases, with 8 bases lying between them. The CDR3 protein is CASSSQNTDTQYF. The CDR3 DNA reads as TGTGCCAGCAGCTCTCAGAATACAGATACGCAGTATTTT.

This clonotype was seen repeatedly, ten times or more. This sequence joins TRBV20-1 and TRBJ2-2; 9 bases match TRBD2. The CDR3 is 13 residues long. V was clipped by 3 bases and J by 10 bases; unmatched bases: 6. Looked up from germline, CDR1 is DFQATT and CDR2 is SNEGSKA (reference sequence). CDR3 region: CSASASGAKELFF. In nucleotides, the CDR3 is TGCAGTGCTAGTGCTAGCGGGGCAAAGGAGCTGTTTTTT.

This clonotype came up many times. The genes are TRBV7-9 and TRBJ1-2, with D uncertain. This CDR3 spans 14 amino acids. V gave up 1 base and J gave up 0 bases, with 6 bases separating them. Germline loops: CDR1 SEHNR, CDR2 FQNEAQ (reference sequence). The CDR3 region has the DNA TGTGCCAGCAGCTTAGTGGGGTCTAACTATGGCTACACCTTC. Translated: CASSLVGSNYGYTF.

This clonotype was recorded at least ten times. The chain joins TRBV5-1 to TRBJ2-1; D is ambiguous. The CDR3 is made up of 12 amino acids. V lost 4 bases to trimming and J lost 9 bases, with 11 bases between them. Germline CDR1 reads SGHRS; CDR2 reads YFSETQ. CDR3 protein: CASSPGNSEQFF. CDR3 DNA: TGCGCCAGCAGCCCCGGCAACAGTGAGCAGTTCTTC.

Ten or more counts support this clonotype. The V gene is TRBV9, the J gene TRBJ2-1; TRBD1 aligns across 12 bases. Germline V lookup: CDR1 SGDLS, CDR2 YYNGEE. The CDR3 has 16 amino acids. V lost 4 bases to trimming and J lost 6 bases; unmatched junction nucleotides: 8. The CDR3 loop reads CASSKAGTGGGNEQFF. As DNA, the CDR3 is TGTGCCAGCAGCAAAGCCGGGACAGGGGGCGGCAATGAGCAGTTCTTC.

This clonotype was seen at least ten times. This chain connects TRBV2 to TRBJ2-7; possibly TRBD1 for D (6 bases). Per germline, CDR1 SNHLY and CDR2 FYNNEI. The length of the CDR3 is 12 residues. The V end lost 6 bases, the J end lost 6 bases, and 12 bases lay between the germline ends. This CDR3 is CASSINRAEQYF. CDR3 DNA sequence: TGTGCCAGCAGCATCAACAGGGCCGAGCAGTACTTC.

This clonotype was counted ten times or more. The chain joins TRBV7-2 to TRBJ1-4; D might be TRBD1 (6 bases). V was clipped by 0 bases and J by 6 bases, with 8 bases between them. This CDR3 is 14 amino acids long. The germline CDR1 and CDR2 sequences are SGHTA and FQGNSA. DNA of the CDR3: TGTGCCAGCAGCTTAGCGGCAGGGGATGAAAAACTGTTTTTT. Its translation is CASSLAAGDEKLFF.

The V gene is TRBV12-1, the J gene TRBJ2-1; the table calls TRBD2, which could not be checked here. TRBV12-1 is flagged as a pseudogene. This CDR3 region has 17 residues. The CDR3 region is CASSFLFLAGGPPGQFF. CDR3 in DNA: TGTGCCAGCAGCTTTTTATTCTTGGCGGGAGGGCCTCCCGGGCAGTTCTTC.

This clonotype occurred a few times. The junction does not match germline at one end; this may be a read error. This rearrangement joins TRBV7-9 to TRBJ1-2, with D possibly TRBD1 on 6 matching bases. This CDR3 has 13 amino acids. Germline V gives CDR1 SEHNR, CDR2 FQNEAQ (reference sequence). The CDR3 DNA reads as TGTGCCAGCAGCTTAGTAAACAGGGAGGATCAGCGCTTC. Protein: CASSLVNREDQRF.

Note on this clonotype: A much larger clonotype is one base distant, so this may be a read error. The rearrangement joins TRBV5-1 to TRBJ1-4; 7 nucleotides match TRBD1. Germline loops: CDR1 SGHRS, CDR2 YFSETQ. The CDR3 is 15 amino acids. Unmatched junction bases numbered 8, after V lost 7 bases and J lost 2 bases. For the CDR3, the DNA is TGCGCCAGCGGCGCCCGACAGGGCACTAATGAAAAACTGTTTTTT. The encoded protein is CASGARQGTNEKLFF. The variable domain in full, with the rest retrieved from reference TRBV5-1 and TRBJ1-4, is KAGVTQTPRYLIKTRGQQVTLSCSPISGHRSVSWYQQTPGQGLQFLFEYFSETQRNKGNFPGRFSGRQFSNSRSEMNVSTLELGDSALYLCASGARQGTNEKLFFGSGTQLSVL.

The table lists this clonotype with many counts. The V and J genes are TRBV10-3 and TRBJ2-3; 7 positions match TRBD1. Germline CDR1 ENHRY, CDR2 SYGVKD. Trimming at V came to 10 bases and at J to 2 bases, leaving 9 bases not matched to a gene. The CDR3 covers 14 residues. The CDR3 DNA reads TGTGCCACTACGCCGGGACAGATCACAGATACGCAGTATTTT. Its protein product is CATTPGQITDTQYF.

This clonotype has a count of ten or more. The CDR3 nucleotides are TGTGCCAGCAGCTTAAATGGCGGCAGTAACTATGGCTACACCTTC. The encoded protein is CASSLNGGSNYGYTF. The chain carries TRBV7-3 and TRBJ1-2; no reliable D call. V lost 1 base, J lost 1 base, and 10 bases lay in between. Germline CDR1 is SGHTA and CDR2 is FQGTGA. The CDR3 consists of 15 residues.

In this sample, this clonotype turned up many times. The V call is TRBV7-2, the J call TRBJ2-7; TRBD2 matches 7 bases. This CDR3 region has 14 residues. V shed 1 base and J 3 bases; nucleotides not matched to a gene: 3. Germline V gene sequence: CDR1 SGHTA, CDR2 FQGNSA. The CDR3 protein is CASSLGGGSYEQYF. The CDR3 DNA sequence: TGTGCCAGCAGCTTAGGGGGCGGGAGCTACGAGCAGTACTTC.

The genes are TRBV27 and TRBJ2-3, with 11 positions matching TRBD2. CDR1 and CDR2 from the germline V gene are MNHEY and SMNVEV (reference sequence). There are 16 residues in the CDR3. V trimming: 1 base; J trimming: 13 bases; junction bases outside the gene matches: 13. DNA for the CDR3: TGTGCCAGCAGTTTATGGGCTAGCGGGGGGCCCCTCGCCGAGTATTTT. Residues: CASSLWASGGPLAEYF.

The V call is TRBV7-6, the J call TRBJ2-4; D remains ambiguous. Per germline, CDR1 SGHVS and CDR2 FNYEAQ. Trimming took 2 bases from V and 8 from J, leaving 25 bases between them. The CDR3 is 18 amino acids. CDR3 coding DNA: TGTGCCAGCAGCTTAAACCCCCCTAGAAGTGGGATCAGAGACATTCAGTACTTC. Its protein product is CASSLNPPRSGIRDIQYF.

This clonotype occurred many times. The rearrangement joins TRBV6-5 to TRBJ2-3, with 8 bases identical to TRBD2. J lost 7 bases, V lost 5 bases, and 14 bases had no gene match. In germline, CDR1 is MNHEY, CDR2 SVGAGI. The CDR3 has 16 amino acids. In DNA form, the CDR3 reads TGTGCCAGCAGTCCCTGGATGGCGGGGGGCAGAAATACGCAGTATTTT. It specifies CASSPWMAGGRNTQYF.

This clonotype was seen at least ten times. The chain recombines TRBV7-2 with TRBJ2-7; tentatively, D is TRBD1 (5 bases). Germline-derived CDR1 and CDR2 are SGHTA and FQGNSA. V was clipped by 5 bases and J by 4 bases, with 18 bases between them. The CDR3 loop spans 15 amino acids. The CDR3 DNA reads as TGTGCCAGCAGCCTAAGGGGCGCAGAACTATACGAGCAGTACTTC. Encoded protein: CASSLRGAELYEQYF.

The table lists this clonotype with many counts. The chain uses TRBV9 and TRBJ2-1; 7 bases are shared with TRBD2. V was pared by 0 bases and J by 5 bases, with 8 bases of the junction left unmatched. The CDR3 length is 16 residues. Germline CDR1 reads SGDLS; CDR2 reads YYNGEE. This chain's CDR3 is CASSVAEGLNNNEQFF. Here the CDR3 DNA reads TGTGCCAGCAGCGTAGCGGAGGGACTAAATAACAATGAGCAGTTCTTC.

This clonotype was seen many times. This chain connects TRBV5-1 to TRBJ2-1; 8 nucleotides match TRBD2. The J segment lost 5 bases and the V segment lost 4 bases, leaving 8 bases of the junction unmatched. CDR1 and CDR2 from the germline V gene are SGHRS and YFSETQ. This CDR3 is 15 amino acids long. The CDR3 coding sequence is TGCGCCAGCAGCCTCACTAGCGGAACGAACAATGAGCAGTTCTTC. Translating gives CASSLTSGTNNEQFF.